This T cell receptor beta chain emerged from a study of regulatory T cells in long-lasting Graves disease. In the study overall: Recently diagnosed Graves' patients had received antithyroid drugs for under 3 months. Notes on the study in general: Among samples with persistent disease, TRBV28, TRBJ1-2 and TRBJ2-5 were favored.

Specified time point: newly diagnosed GD, antithyroid drugs for less than 3 months. With RNA extracted from PBMCs as input, the TCR library was made. As concerns this clonotype: Its specificity is unknown.

The CDR3 contains 14 residues. From germline, CDR1 is GTSNPN and CDR2 SVGIG (reference sequence). The ends were cut back, 0 bases at V and 5 bases at J, with 12 bases in the middle. According to the study, TCR beta libraries were built with iRepertoire HTBI primers and CDR3-region Arm-PCR. One entry per CDR3 protein, called by TCRdb with MiXCR from the multiplex PCR reads. The repertoire includes some 240,000 distinct CDR3 sequences, roughly a fifth of them detected once, and 10% to 15% sits in the top ten. The same sample was also studied in work on T cells in Graves' hyperthyroidism and ophthalmopathy. That paper states: First-round RT-PCR of the TCR CDR3 relied on the HTBI primer set.

The receptor comes from a woman younger than 45 with Graves disease. This rearrangement joins TRBV30 to TRBJ2-3, with a possible D match to TRBD1 (5 bases). The sequencing here drew on peripheral blood mononuclear cells (PBMCs), taken at new diagnosis, from a patient treated with antithyroid drugs. The CDR3 coding sequence is TGTGCCTGGAGTGTACTTCTAGGGGAAGATACGCAGTATTTT. Translated: CAWSVLLGEDTQYF.